This T cell receptor (beta chain) derives from a study of T cell changes during pregnancy in multiple sclerosis. The CDR3 is 13 residues long. CDR1 and CDR2 from the germline V gene are PRHDT and FYEKMQ (reference sequence). The V gene lost 3 bases and the J gene lost 0 bases, with 5 bases spanning the gap. Libraries were prepared by immunoSEQ multiplex PCR; TCRdb keeps only in-frame clonotypes and omits some of them. The sample yields about 130,000 clones, about 96% seen once. This chain uses TRBV13 with TRBJ1-2, with D unresolved. Sequencing used peripheral blood, obtained after pregnancy. The TCR originated in a female donor with multiple sclerosis, enrolled in a pregnancy study. This CDR3 reads CASSFQANYGYTF. CDR3 DNA sequence: TGTGCCAGCAGCTTCCAGGCTAACTATGGCTACACCTTC.